A single sample is the source of the 22 T cell receptor beta chains below, sequenced in a study of T-cell reconstitution after alpha-beta-depleted transplantation in children. It was with unique molecular identifiers that the TCRbeta library was prepared. One entry per CDR3 protein, called by TCRdb with MiXCR from the PCR reads. The sample has hundreds of thousands of distinct CDR3 sequences; more than 15% are singletons. The sequencing here drew on PBMCs, mostly from graft donor cells, taken 360 days after TCRalphabeta/CD19-depleted stem cell transplant. The receptors shown here come from a male patient between 2 and 15 years old who had a stem cell transplant for acute lymphoblastic leukemia, so the T cells may come from the graft donor.

The chain recombines TRBV7-9 with TRBJ2-3; D unresolved. Germline V lookup: CDR1 SEHNR, CDR2 FQNEAQ (reference sequence). The CDR3 is 17 residues long. The V end lost 4 bases, the J end lost 0 bases, and 17 bases lay between the germline ends. This CDR3 is CASSSPWVDSSTDTQYF. As DNA, the CDR3 is TGTGCCAGCAGCTCGCCCTGGGTTGACTCTAGCACAGATACGCAGTATTTT. The variable domain in full, completed from reference TRBV7-9 and TRBJ2-3, reads DTGVSQNPRHKITKRGQNVTFRCDPISEHNRLYWYRQTLGQGPEFLTYFQNEAQLEKSRLLSDRFSAERPKGSFSTLEIQRTEQGDSAMYLCASSSPWVDSSTDTQYFGPGTRLTVL.

This clonotype has only a few counts. The chain joins TRBV5-6 to TRBJ1-6, with no clear D. This CDR3 spans 15 amino acids. Germline V gene lookup returns CDR1 SGHDT and CDR2 YYEEEE. Deletions cut 1 base from V and 0 bases from J, with 5 bases between. In DNA, the CDR3 is TGTGCCAGCAGCTTGCGGAGCTCCTATAATTCACCCCTCCACTTT. This gives the protein CASSLRSSYNSPLHF.

This clonotype was seen ten or more times. The CDR3 DNA is TGCAGTGCTAGAGTCGGGACGACATGGGAACAGCCCCAGCATTTT. Translating gives CSARVGTTWEQPQHF. The chain uses TRBV20-1 and TRBJ1-5; possible D gene TRBD1, 5 bases. V lost 1 base to trimming and J lost 7 bases, with 17 bases between them. Germline V CDR1 and CDR2: DFQATT, SNEGSKA (reference sequence). This CDR3 region has 15 residues.

J is TRBJ2-3 and V is TRBV5-1; no definite D call. Between the trimmed V and J ends, which lost 2 bases and 4 bases, there was a span of 11 bases. The CDR3 covers 14 residues. Germline CDR1 is SGHRS and CDR2 is YFSETQ. The CDR3 sequence: CASSLPLTPDTQYF. The CDR3 nucleotides are TGCGCCAGCAGCTTACCCCTCACCCCAGATACGCAGTATTTT.

This clonotype appeared a few times. The chain is built from TRBV2 and TRBJ2-1; TRBD2 might be the D (5 bases). The length of the CDR3 is 15 residues. The germline V and J ends were trimmed by 7 bases and 6 bases, with 19 bases remaining between them. The germline V gene encodes CDR1 SNHLY and CDR2 FYNNEI. CDR3 nucleotides: TGTGCCAGCAACCAACTAGTCTCTCTTAGCAATGAGCAGTTCTTC. This gives the protein CASNQLVSLSNEQFF.

In this sample, this clonotype turned up a few times. This chain connects TRBV5-5 to TRBJ1-2; 8 bases line up with TRBD1. V lost 5 bases and J lost 8; bases outside the gene matches: 14. The CDR3 has 15 residues. Germline CDR1 and CDR2: SGHKS and YYEKEE (reference sequence). The CDR3 DNA is TGTGCCAGCAGAAGCGGACAGGGCGCTGCTGGGGGCTACACCTTC. Encoded protein: CASRSGQGAAGGYTF.

V usage is TRBV5-1 and J usage is TRBJ1-1; tentative D call: TRBD1 (5 bases). The CDR3 length is 15 residues. Per the germline V gene, CDR1 is SGHRS and CDR2 is YFSETQ. The germline V and J ends were trimmed by 3 bases and 5 bases, with 17 bases remaining between them. CDR3 coding DNA: TGCGCCAGCAGCTCCGGGGGGTCTGGGCGAACTGAAGCTTTCTTT. Translated, it gives CASSSGGSGRTEAFF.

J is TRBJ1-5 and V is TRBV13, with 7 bases matching TRBD1. Germline V gene sequence: CDR1 PRHDT, CDR2 FYEKMQ (reference sequence). V lost 5 bases to trimming and J lost 5 bases; unmatched junction nucleotides: 6. The CDR3 has 14 amino acids. The CDR3, as DNA: TGTGCCAGCAGCCAGGGGGGCCGGTATCAGCCCCAGCATTTT. Translation: CASSQGGRYQPQHF. The whole variable domain, remainder taken from reference TRBV13 and TRBJ1-5, is AAGVIQSPRHLIKEKRETATLKCYPIPRHDTVYWYQQGPGQDPQFLISFYEKMQSDKGSIPDRFSAQQFSDYHSELNMSSLELGDSALYFCASSQGGRYQPQHFGDGTRLSIL.

In this sample, this clonotype turned up a few times. The CDR3 nucleotides read TGCAGCGTTGAAGGGACCCCCGGCGAGCAGTACTTC. Translated, it gives CSVEGTPGEQYF. J is TRBJ2-7 and V is TRBV29-1; D uncertain. The CDR3 sequence is 12 residues long. Germline V gives CDR1 SQVTM, CDR2 ANQGSEA. Trimming cost V 1 base and J 6 bases, with 10 bases left between them.

This clonotype was observed at least ten times. This chain joins TRBV27 and TRBJ2-3; D remains unclear. This CDR3 region has 11 residues. The V and J ends lost 5 bases and 5 bases respectively, with 5 bases between them. Per germline, CDR1 MNHEY and CDR2 SMNVEV (reference sequence). DNA for the CDR3: TGTGCCAGCAGTGCGTTAGATACGCAGTATTTT. Protein sequence: CASSALDTQYF.

This clonotype was recorded a few times. This chain uses TRBV29-1 with TRBJ1-4; 7 positions match TRBD1. The J segment lost 8 bases and the V segment lost 7 bases, leaving 10 bases of the junction unmatched. Germline V gene sequence: CDR1 SQVTM, CDR2 ANQGSEA. The CDR3 has 13 amino acids. This chain's CDR3 is CSAEDRAGEKLFF. In nucleotides, the CDR3 is TGCAGCGCGGAAGACAGGGCGGGGGAAAAACTGTTTTTT.

This clonotype was counted ten times or more. Relative to the germline gene, one junction end is altered; a read error may explain this. The V gene is TRBV12-3 or TRBV12-4, the J gene TRBJ2-3, with D perhaps TRBD2 (5 bases). The CDR3 has 14 residues. The CDR3: CASSLARGTDTQYF. In DNA form, the CDR3 reads TGTGCCAGCAGTCTAGCCCGGGGTACAGATACGCAGTATTTT.

The chain uses TRBV9 and TRBJ2-1; 10 bases match TRBD2. The CDR3 sequence is 16 residues long. The ends lost 0 bases at V and 9 bases at J; junction bases unmatched: 9. CDR1 is SGDLS, CDR2 YYNGEE, per germline. CDR3 region: CASSVDSGGVLGEQFF. The CDR3, as DNA: TGTGCCAGCAGCGTAGACAGCGGGGGGGTTTTAGGTGAGCAGTTCTTC.

This clonotype appeared a few times. The chain links TRBV12-3 or TRBV12-4 to TRBJ2-2, with 9 bases identical to TRBD1. The CDR3 spans 15 residues. The ends lost 6 bases at V and 3 bases at J; junction bases unmatched: 5. This CDR3 reads CASRTGTGHTGELFF. CDR3 DNA sequence: TGTGCCAGCAGGACCGGGACAGGGCACACCGGGGAGCTGTTTTTT.

V is TRBV12-3 or TRBV12-4 and J is TRBJ2-3; 10 nucleotides match TRBD2. The V segment lost 4 bases and the J segment 5 bases; nucleotides outside the gene matches: 15. The CDR3 spans 18 residues. The CDR3 DNA follows: TGTGCCAGCAGTTCCACCCTGCCCCTAGCGGGGGCTGGAGATACGCAGTATTTT. Encoded protein: CASSSTLPLAGAGDTQYF.

This clonotype occurred a few times. The chain recombines TRBV27 with TRBJ2-7; weak D call: TRBD2 (5 bases). V was cut by 3 bases and J by 2 bases, with 11 bases left in between. The CDR3 extends over 14 amino acids. Germline V lookup: CDR1 MNHEY, CDR2 SMNVEV (reference sequence). CDR3 loop: CASSFAGLTYEQYF. In nucleotides, the CDR3 is TGTGCCAGCAGTTTTGCGGGTTTGACCTACGAGCAGTACTTC.

This chain uses TRBV28 with TRBJ2-7, with 7 bases that match TRBD1. With V trimmed by 7 bases and J by 3 bases, 9 bases remained unmatched. Per germline, CDR1 MDHEN and CDR2 SYDVKM. CDR3 length: 14 residues. CDR3 DNA sequence: TGTGCCAGCACCCAATGGGACAGCTTCTACGAGCAGTACTTC. This sequence encodes CASTQWDSFYEQYF. Filled out from reference TRBV28 and TRBJ2-7, the complete variable domain reads DVKVTQSSRYLVKRTGEKVFLECVQDMDHENMFWYRQDPGLGLRLIYFSYDVKMKEKGDIPEGYSVSREKKERFSLILESASTNQTSMYLCASTQWDSFYEQYFGPGTRLTVT.

The V gene is TRBV5-1, the J gene TRBJ2-5; 8 bases align to TRBD1. The CDR3 runs to 14 residues. The germline V gene encodes CDR1 SGHRS and CDR2 YFSETQ. The V and J ends lost 3 bases and 5 bases, in that order; junction bases with no gene match: 6. The chain's CDR3 is CASSSTGAGETQYF. CDR3 nucleotides: TGCGCCAGCAGCTCGACAGGGGCGGGCGAGACCCAGTACTTC.

This clonotype came up a few times. The chain is built from TRBV7-9 and TRBJ2-4, with TRBD2 matching 12 bases. Germline V gene data show CDR1 as SEHNR and CDR2 as FQNEAQ (reference sequence). The CDR3 is made up of 16 amino acids. The V segment lost 5 bases and the J segment 2 bases; nucleotides outside the gene matches: 4. CDR3 nucleotide sequence: TGTGCCAGCAGCCCACTAGCGGGGGGTACCAAAAACATTCAGTACTTC. As protein: CASSPLAGGTKNIQYF.

The chain carries TRBV7-9 and TRBJ2-5; 8 bases line up with TRBD1. This CDR3 region has 15 residues. CDR1 SEHNR and CDR2 FQNEAQ come from the germline V gene (reference sequence). V lost 5 bases to trimming and J lost 4 bases; unmatched junction nucleotides: 9. The CDR3 spells CASSPSGRGPETQYF. DNA for the CDR3: TGTGCCAGCAGCCCCTCCGGCAGGGGGCCAGAGACCCAGTACTTC. Full variable domain (missing parts from reference TRBV7-9 and TRBJ2-5): DTGVSQNPRHKITKRGQNVTFRCDPISEHNRLYWYRQTLGQGPEFLTYFQNEAQLEKSRLLSDRFSAERPKGSFSTLEIQRTEQGDSAMYLCASSPSGRGPETQYFGPGTRLLVL.

This clonotype was seen a few times. The V and J genes are TRBV3-1 and TRBJ2-1; possibly TRBD1 or TRBD2 for D (5 bases each). Per germline, CDR1 LGHDT and CDR2 YNNKEL (reference sequence). V was trimmed by 0 bases and J by 3 bases, leaving 12 bases between them. This CDR3 comprises 16 residues. The CDR3 reads CASSQERVGDYNEQFF. The CDR3, as DNA: TGTGCCAGCAGCCAAGAGAGGGTAGGGGACTACAATGAGCAGTTCTTC.

The CDR3, as DNA: TGCAGTGCTTGTGGGACTAGCGGGGAAAACAATGAGCAGTTCTTC. Its translation is CSACGTSGENNEQFF. The V and J genes are TRBV20-1 and TRBJ2-1; 13 nucleotides match TRBD2. CDR1 DFQATT and CDR2 SNEGSKA come from the germline V gene (reference sequence). The length of the CDR3 is 15 residues. J lost 5 bases, V lost 5 bases, and 6 bases had no gene match.